This TCR beta chain was sequenced in a study of blood T cell repertoires in COVID-19. Study-level background: The analysed material was cDNA or gDNA that came from T cells, B-cell-depleted T cells, or PBMCs.

Profiled with immunoSEQ multiplex PCR; TCRdb holds only in-frame clones, not every one. Of about 170,000 clones in the sample, 84% are singletons; the top ten hold 2.5% to 3%. Patients from Seattle were sampled longitudinally, starting during active infection. The V and J ends lost 3 bases and 0 bases respectively, with 15 bases between them. CDR1 and CDR2 from the germline V gene are KGHSH and LQKENI. The CDR3 is 18 residues long. The gene calls are TRBV18 and TRBJ2-6; the D is unclear. This TCR was recovered from a woman of 80 years or more with COVID-19, enrolled during active disease. Specimen: peripheral blood. DNA of the CDR3: TGTGCCAGCTCACCTGGTTACATCGGAGACTCTGGGGCCAACGTCCTGACTTTC. Amino acid sequence: CASSPGYIGDSGANVLTF.